A single T cell receptor (beta chain) is shown here with its context. Its antigen is undetermined. The repertoire was sequenced with immunoSEQ multiplex PCR; TCRdb's copy has only in-frame clones and lacks some. The sample records tens of thousands of clones, around 82% being singletons. Germline trimming cut 3 bases from V and 13 bases from J; bases unmatched to any gene: 14. Germline lookup yields CDR1 SGDLS and CDR2 YYNGEE. CDR3 length: 14 residues. The data were obtained in a study of lymphopenia after photon versus proton radiotherapy. Broader study findings: Authors raise, but do not show, better survival with proton therapy. Larger post-nadir TCR diversity loss correlated inversely with survival in deceased patients.

The chain carries TRBV9 and TRBJ1-1; 8 bases line up with TRBD1. Sequenced material: peripheral blood, taken from a patient treated with proton-based radiotherapy. The receptor's source is a man aged 55 to 69 with pancreatic cancer. The CDR3 loop reads CASSAEPTGGLGFF. In DNA form, the CDR3 reads TGTGCCAGCAGCGCCGAACCCACAGGGGGTTTAGGTTTCTTT.